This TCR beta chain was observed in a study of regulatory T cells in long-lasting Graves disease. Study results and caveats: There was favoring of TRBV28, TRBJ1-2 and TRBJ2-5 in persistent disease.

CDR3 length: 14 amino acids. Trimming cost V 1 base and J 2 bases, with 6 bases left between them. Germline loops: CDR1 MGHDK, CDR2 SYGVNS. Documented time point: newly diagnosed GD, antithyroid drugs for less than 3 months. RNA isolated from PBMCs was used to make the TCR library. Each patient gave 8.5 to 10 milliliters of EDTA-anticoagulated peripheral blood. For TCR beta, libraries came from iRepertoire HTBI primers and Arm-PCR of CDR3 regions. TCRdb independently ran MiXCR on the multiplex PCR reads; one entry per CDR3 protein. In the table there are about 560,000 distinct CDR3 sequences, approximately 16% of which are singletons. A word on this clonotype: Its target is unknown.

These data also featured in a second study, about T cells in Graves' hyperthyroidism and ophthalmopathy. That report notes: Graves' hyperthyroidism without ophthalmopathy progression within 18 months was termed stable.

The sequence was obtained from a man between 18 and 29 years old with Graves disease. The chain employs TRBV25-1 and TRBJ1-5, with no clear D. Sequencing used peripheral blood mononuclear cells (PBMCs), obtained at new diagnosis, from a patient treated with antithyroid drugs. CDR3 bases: TGTGCCAGCAGTGAATTGGACGGCAATCAGCCCCAGCATTTT. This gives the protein CASSELDGNQPQHF.